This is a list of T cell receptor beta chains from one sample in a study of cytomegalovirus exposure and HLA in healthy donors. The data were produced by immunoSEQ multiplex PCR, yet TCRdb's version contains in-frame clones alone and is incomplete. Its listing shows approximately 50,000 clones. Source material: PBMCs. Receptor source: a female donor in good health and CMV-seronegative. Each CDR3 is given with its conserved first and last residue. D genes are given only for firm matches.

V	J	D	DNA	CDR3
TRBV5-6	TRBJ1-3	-	TGTGCCAGCAGTTCTTTGGACACCTCTGGAAACACCATATATTTT	CASSSLDTSGNTIYF
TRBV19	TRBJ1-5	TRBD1	TGTGCCAGTTTGGAGGGACAGCAATATAGCAATCAGCCCCAGCATTTT	CASLEGQQYSNQPQHF
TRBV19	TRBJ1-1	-	TGTGCCAGTAGTATCCCAGGGGCGAGCACTGAAGCTTTCTTT	CASSIPGASTEAFF
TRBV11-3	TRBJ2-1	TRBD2	TGTGCCAGCAGCTCCAGAGCGGGACTAGCGGGCCTCAATGAGCAGTTCTTC	CASSSRAGLAGLNEQFF
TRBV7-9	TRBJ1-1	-	TGTGCCAGCAGCTTAGCAGGGGCCGAAGCTTTCTTT	CASSLAGAEAFF
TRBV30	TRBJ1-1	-	TGTGCCTGGTCATGGGGGCTGAACACTGAAGCTTTCTTT	CAWSWGLNTEAFF
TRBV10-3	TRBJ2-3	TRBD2	TGTGCCATCAGCGCGGGGGGCACAGATACGCAGTATTTT	CAISAGGTDTQYF
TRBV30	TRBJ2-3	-	TGTGCCTGGCTGGTGGGGCAAAGCACAGATACGCAGTATTTT	CAWLVGQSTDTQYF
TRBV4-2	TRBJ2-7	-	TGTGCCAGCAGCCAAGAGGAGGCACCTTCCCAGGAGGAGCAGTACTTC	CASSQEEAPSQEEQYF
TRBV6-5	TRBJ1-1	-	TGTGCCAGCAGTTATACGGGAACTGAAGCTTTCTTT	CASSYTGTEAFF
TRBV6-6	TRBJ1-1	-	TGTGCCAGCAGTTACTTCCCGCGGGACACTGAAGCTTTCTTT	CASSYFPRDTEAFF
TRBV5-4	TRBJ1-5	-	TGTGCCAGCAGCTTGGTCAGGGTCGAGAACAATCAGCCCCAGCATTTT	CASSLVRVENNQPQHF
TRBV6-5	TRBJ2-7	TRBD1	TGTGCCAGCAGACGGACAGGGGCCTCCTACGAGCAGTACTTC	CASRRTGASYEQYF
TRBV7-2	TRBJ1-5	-	TGTGCCAGCAGCCCTAATTCAGCTTACAGGGAGCCCAGGCAGCCCCAGCATTTT	CASSPNSAYREPRQPQHF
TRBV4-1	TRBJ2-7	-	TGCGCCAGCAGCCAAGTAAGTTCAGCCTACGAGCAGTACTTC	CASSQVSSAYEQYF
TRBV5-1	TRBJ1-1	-	TGCGCCAGCAGCTTGGCGTACCGGGGTAGGGACACTGAAGCTTTCTTT	CASSLAYRGRDTEAFF
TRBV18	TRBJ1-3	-	TGTGCCAGCTCACCAGGAGGGGTCTCTGGAAACACCATATATTTT	CASSPGGVSGNTIYF
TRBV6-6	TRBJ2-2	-	TGTGCCAGCAGTTACTCGCGGGGATTCAGGACCGGGGAGCTGTTTTTT	CASSYSRGFRTGELFF
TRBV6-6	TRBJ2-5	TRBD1	TGTGCCAGCAGTCTCTTCGGGACAGGTCAAGAGACCCAGTACTTC	CASSLFGTGQETQYF
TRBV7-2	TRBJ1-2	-	TGTGCCAGCAGCCTTGGCGTGGAGGGGGGCTACACCTTC	CASSLGVEGGYTF
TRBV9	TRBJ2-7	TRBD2	TGTGCCAGCAGCCCGCTAACACCGGGGGGAAACGAGCAGTACTTC	CASSPLTPGGNEQYF
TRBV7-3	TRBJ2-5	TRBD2	TGTGCCAGCAGCCCCCGGGGGGGGGCTGAGACCCAGTACTTC	CASSPRGGAETQYF
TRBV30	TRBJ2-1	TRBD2	TGTGCCTGGGGACTAGTGGGGTTGAGTGGTGAGCAGTTCTTC	CAWGLVGLSGEQFF
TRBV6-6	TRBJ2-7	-	TGTGCCAGTGGGCGGACCGGGATCCAGCCCTCCGAGCAGTACTTC	CASGRTGIQPSEQYF
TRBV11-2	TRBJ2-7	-	TGTGCCAGCAGCTCTGGGGGGATCTACAGCTACGAGCAGTACTTC	CASSSGGIYSYEQYF
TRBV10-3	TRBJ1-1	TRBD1	TGTGCCATCAGAGACGGACAGGGAGAAGCTTTCTTT	CAIRDGQGEAFF
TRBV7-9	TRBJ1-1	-	TGTGCCAGCAGCTTCCCAGGGATGGGGACTGAAGCTTTCTTT	CASSFPGMGTEAFF
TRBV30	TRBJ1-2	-	TGTGCCTGGAGAAACCTCGGGTACACCTTC	CAWRNLGYTF
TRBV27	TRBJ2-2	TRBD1	TGTGCCAGCAGTTTCGAGCCCCGGACAGGAGTTCGACAGGGATTCGCCGGGGAGCTGTTTTTT	CASSFEPRTGVRQGFAGELFF
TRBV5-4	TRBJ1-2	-	TGTGCCAGCAGCTCCCGACAGGATAACTATGGCTACACCTTC	CASSSRQDNYGYTF
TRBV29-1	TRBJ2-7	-	TGCAGCGTTGAATCGATCGGCGGGACGTACGCCTACGAGCAGTACTTC	CSVESIGGTYAYEQYF
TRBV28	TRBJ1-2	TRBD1	TGTGCCGCATTACAGGGGTATGGCTACACCTTC	CAALQGYGYTF
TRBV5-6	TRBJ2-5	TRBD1	TGTGCCAGCAGCTTGGGAGGACAGGGACTTCAAGAGACCCAGTACTTC	CASSLGGQGLQETQYF
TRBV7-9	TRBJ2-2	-	TGTGCCAGCAGCTTAGACTTCTACTTTGTCATCGCGAACACCGGGGAGCTGTTTTTT	CASSLDFYFVIANTGELFF
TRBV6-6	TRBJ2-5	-	TGTGCCAGCAGTTACGGGGCAGGGAACCAAGAGACCCAGTACTTC	CASSYGAGNQETQYF
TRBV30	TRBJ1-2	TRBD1	TGTGCCTGGAGTGTGAAAACAGGGGGCAACTATGGCTACACCTTC	CAWSVKTGGNYGYTF
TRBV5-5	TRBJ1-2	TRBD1	TGTGCCAGCAGCCGGGGACAGCCCTTAGGCTACACCTTC	CASSRGQPLGYTF
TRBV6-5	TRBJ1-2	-	TGTGCCAGCAGTTACATCGGTTCCTATGGCTACACCTTC	CASSYIGSYGYTF
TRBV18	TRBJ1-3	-	TGTGCCAGCTCACCACCGGCGATCGGGTTCTCTGGAAACACCATATATTTT	CASSPPAIGFSGNTIYF
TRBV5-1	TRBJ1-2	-	TGCGCCAGCAGCTTGGGACAGAACTATGGCTACACCTTC	CASSLGQNYGYTF
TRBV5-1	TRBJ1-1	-	TGCGCCAGCAGGTCGGGGAGGGGCGTGAACACTGAAGCTTTCTTT	CASRSGRGVNTEAFF